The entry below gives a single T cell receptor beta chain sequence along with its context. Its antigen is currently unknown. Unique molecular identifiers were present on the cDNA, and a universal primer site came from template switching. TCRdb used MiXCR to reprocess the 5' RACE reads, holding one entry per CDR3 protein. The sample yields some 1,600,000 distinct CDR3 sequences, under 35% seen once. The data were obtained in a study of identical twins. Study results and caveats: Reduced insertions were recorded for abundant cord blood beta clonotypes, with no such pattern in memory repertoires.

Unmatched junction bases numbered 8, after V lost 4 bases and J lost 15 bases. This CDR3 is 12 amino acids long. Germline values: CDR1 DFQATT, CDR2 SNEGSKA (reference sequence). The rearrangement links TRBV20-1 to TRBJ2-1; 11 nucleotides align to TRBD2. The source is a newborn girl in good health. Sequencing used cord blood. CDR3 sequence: CSATRSSGGRFF. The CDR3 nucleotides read TGCAGTGCTACCCGCTCTAGCGGGGGGCGGTTCTTC.